Presented here are 24 T cell receptor beta chains from one specimen sequenced in a study of cytomegalovirus exposure and HLA in healthy donors. The study ran its PCR with 60 Vbeta and 13 Jbeta primers. Sequencing used immunoSEQ multiplex PCR; TCRdb keeps in-frame clones, though not all of them. The data show over 35,000 clones, 50% seen once. Sequencing used PBMCs. The receptors shown here come from a human donor in good health.

About this clone: Relative to the germline gene, one junction end is altered; a read error may explain this. The rearrangement joins TRBV5-4 to TRBJ2-6; TRBD1 matches at 9 bases. The CDR3 covers 16 residues. CDR1 and CDR2 (germline): SGHNT, YYREEE (reference sequence). CDR3 protein: CASSPGQGSGANVLTF. The CDR3 nucleotides read TGCGCCAGCAGCCCGGGACAGGGCTCTGGGGCCAACGTCCTGACTTTC.

The rearrangement links TRBV9 to TRBJ2-2, with 7 bases that match TRBD2. CDR3 length equals 16 residues. CDR1 and CDR2 (germline): SGDLS, YYNGEE. Unmatched junction bases numbered 7, after V lost 0 bases and J lost 5 bases. CDR3 loop: CASSVEGGRFTGELFF. CDR3 coding DNA: TGTGCCAGCAGCGTAGAAGGCGGGAGATTTACCGGGGAGCTGTTTTTT.

V usage is TRBV6-6 and J usage is TRBJ1-5; the D gene is possibly TRBD1 (6 bases). The V end was cut by 2 bases, the J end by 1 base, with 12 bases between. CDR1 is MNHNY and CDR2 is SVGAGI in the germline V gene (reference sequence). The CDR3 has 16 residues. The CDR3 is CASSYIYGQSNQPQHF. As DNA, the CDR3 is TGTGCCAGCAGTTACATTTACGGACAGAGCAATCAGCCCCAGCATTTT.

A few counts support this clone. The V and J genes are TRBV7-2 and TRBJ2-7, with D possibly being TRBD1 (6 bases). Trimming stripped 2 bases from V and 6 bases from J, with 14 bases between. The CDR3 spans 14 residues. Germline assignment: CDR1 SGHTA and CDR2 FQGNSA. The CDR3 DNA reads TGTGCCAGCAGCTTATCCCTATTAGGGGGCGAGCAGTACTTC. Protein product: CASSLSLLGGEQYF.

This clone was seen a handful of times. V usage is TRBV7-2 and J usage is TRBJ1-6; D gene ambiguous. V lost 2 bases to trimming and J lost 7 bases, with 12 bases between them. Germline lookup yields CDR1 SGHTA and CDR2 FQGNSA. This CDR3 region has 15 residues. The CDR3 reads CASSLLGERNSPLHF. The CDR3 bases are TGTGCCAGCAGCTTACTGGGAGAAAGGAATTCACCCCTCCACTTT.

The chain links TRBV7-8 to TRBJ2-1, with 14 nucleotides matching TRBD2. CDR1 is SGHVS, CDR2 FQNEAQ, per germline. The CDR3 is made up of 18 amino acids. Losses at the gene ends were 5 bases for V and 0 bases for J; bases not matched to a gene: 6. In DNA, the CDR3 is TGTGCCAGCAGCCCGACTAGCGGGAGGGCCTTCTCCTACAATGAGCAGTTCTTC. Translating gives CASSPTSGRAFSYNEQFF.

V usage is TRBV5-1 and J usage is TRBJ1-4, with D possibly TRBD1 on 5 matching bases. This CDR3 is 15 amino acids long. Germline V gene sequence: CDR1 SGHRS, CDR2 YFSETQ. V was pared by 0 bases and J by 5 bases, with 11 bases between. CDR3 sequence (DNA): TGCGCCAGCAGCTTGGCTCTGGACACAAATGAAAAACTGTTTTTT. Encoded protein: CASSLALDTNEKLFF.

There are a few counts of this clone. The rearrangement links TRBV7-2 to TRBJ2-1; 11 nucleotides line up with TRBD2. Germline V gives CDR1 SGHTA, CDR2 FQGNSA. Trimming cost V 1 base and J 14 bases; bases outside gene matches: 7. The CDR3 spans 14 residues. CDR3 residues: CASSLGVAGGHKFF. The CDR3 bases are TGTGCCAGCAGCTTAGGGGTAGCGGGGGGGCACAAGTTCTTC.

This clone is medium-sized (0.01 to 0.1%) within its sample. The V gene is TRBV14, the J gene TRBJ2-1; TRBD2 agrees at 11 bases. Unmatched junction bases numbered 10, after V lost 4 bases and J lost 8 bases. Germline V lookup: CDR1 SGHDN, CDR2 FVKESK. This CDR3 is built from 16 residues. CDR3 residues: CASSPYGSGGADEQFF. The CDR3 nucleotides read TGTGCCAGCAGCCCTTATGGTAGCGGGGGGGCGGATGAGCAGTTCTTC. Complete variable domain (other parts from reference TRBV14 and TRBJ2-1): EAGVTQFPSHSVIEKGQTVTLRCDPISGHDNLYWYRRVMGKEIKFLLHFVKESKQDESGMPNNRFLAERTGGTYSTLKVQPAELEDSGVYFCASSPYGSGGADEQFFGPGTRLTVL.

The chain recombines TRBV5-1 with TRBJ2-1; TRBD1 matches at 7 bases. The germline CDR1 and CDR2 sequences are SGHRS and YFSETQ. This CDR3 is 15 amino acids long. V lost 0 bases, J lost 6 bases, and 6 bases stayed unmatched. For the CDR3, the DNA is TGCGCCAGCAGCTTGGTTGTACAGGGGAGCAATGAGCAGTTCTTC. This gives the protein CASSLVVQGSNEQFF.

The chain joins TRBV6-6 to TRBJ2-7, with TRBD2 matching over 7 bases. CDR3 length: 15 amino acids. Germline CDR1 and CDR2: MNHNY and SVGAGI (reference sequence). Germline trimming cut 8 bases from V and 4 bases from J; bases unmatched to any gene: 14. The CDR3 DNA reads TGTGCCAGCGGGGGGGGTGTGAGGAGTTTTTACGAGCAGTACTTC. It translates to CASGGGVRSFYEQYF.

This clone came up a few times. The chain uses TRBV2 and TRBJ1-4; D uncertain. This CDR3 contains 16 residues. The V end lost 5 bases, the J end lost 0 bases, and 13 bases lay between the germline ends. Germline loops: CDR1 SNHLY, CDR2 FYNNEI. This chain's CDR3 is CASSRTDLATNEKLFF. CDR3 bases: TGTGCCAGCAGTCGAACCGACCTAGCAACTAATGAAAAACTGTTTTTT.

J is TRBJ1-6 and V is TRBV2; no reliable D call. The CDR3 totals 13 residues. The germline gives CDR1 SNHLY, CDR2 FYNNEI. V was clipped by 6 bases and J by 0 bases, with 3 bases between them. CDR3 residues: CASRSSYNSPLHF. DNA of the CDR3: TGTGCCAGCAGGAGCTCCTATAATTCACCCCTCCACTTT.

As to this clone: Other DNA sequences in the sample encode the same CDR3. The rearrangement uses TRBV6-6 and TRBJ1-5; 9 positions match TRBD1. With V trimmed by 0 bases and J by 4 bases, 1 base remained unmatched. CDR1 MNHNY and CDR2 SVGAGI come from the germline V gene (reference sequence). This CDR3 has 15 amino acids. CDR3 sequence reads: CASSYSGQGNQPQHF. In DNA form, the CDR3 reads TGTGCCAGCAGTTACTCTGGACAGGGGAATCAGCCCCAGCATTTT.

The V gene is TRBV7-9, the J gene TRBJ1-4, with D uncertain. Germline values: CDR1 SEHNR, CDR2 FQNEAQ (reference sequence). V lost 5 bases to trimming and J lost 5 bases, with 6 bases between them. CDR3 size: 12 residues. DNA of the CDR3: TGTGCCAGCAGCCCCGTGAATGAAAAACTGTTTTTT. It encodes CASSPVNEKLFF.

This clone turned up a few times. The V gene is TRBV7-2, the J gene TRBJ2-1; 11 nucleotides align to TRBD2. This CDR3 has 15 amino acids. Looked up from germline, CDR1 is SGHTA and CDR2 is FQGNSA. V dropped 0 bases and J dropped 15; count of bases not matched to a gene: 10. This CDR3 is CASSLASGGARSPFF. Written as DNA, the CDR3 is TGTGCCAGCAGCTTAGCTAGCGGGGGGGCCCGATCCCCGTTCTTC.

This clone was seen a handful of times. The chain has TRBV5-1 and TRBJ2-1; 7 bases agree with TRBD2. CDR1 SGHRS and CDR2 YFSETQ come from the germline V gene. V lost 7 bases, J lost 3 bases, and 10 bases stayed unmatched. The CDR3 is made up of 15 amino acids. This CDR3 reads CASSMGGTNYNEQFF. In DNA, the CDR3 is TGCGCCAGCTCCATGGGGGGGACTAACTACAATGAGCAGTTCTTC.

The CDR3 nucleotides read TGTGCCAGCAGCCGATCGACAGGGGTGGGAAACACCATATATTTT. Translated: CASSRSTGVGNTIYF. The rearrangement links TRBV7-7 to TRBJ1-3, with TRBD1 matching 8 bases. Germline lookup yields CDR1 SSHAT and CDR2 FNYEAQ (reference sequence). The CDR3 runs to 15 residues. The ends lost 5 bases at V and 4 bases at J; junction bases unmatched: 7. Using reference TRBV7-7 and TRBJ1-3 for the parts outside the CDR3, the full variable domain is GAGVSQSPRYKVTKRGQDVTLRCDPISSHATLYWYQQALGQGPEFLTYFNYEAQPDKSGLPSDRFSAERPEGSISTLTIQRTEQRDSAMYRCASSRSTGVGNTIYFGEGSWLTVV.

There are a few counts of this clone. V gene TRBV18 combines with J gene TRBJ2-1, with 8 bases matching TRBD2. The V segment lost 3 bases and the J segment 0 bases; nucleotides outside the gene matches: 7. The germline V gene encodes CDR1 KGHSH and CDR2 LQKENI. This CDR3 spans 17 amino acids. The CDR3 DNA follows: TGTGCCAGCTCACCCTCGACTAGCGCTAGCTCCTACAATGAGCAGTTCTTC. It is translated as CASSPSTSASSYNEQFF.

In its sample, this clone was seen a few times. The V gene is TRBV5-1, the J gene TRBJ2-5, with TRBD1 as a possible D gene (7 bases). The CDR3 consists of 14 residues. Trimming left V 4 bases short and J 1 base short, with 11 bases between. Germline CDR1 SGHRS, CDR2 YFSETQ. DNA for the CDR3: TGCGCCAGCAGCGCGGGACAGATCCAAGAGACCCAGTACTTC. The encoded protein is CASSAGQIQETQYF.

This sequence joins TRBV7-6 and TRBJ1-6, with D possibly matching TRBD1 (6 bases). CDR3 length: 14 amino acids. The germline CDR1 and CDR2 sequences are SGHVS and FNYEAQ. V was cut by 2 bases and J by 7 bases, with 9 bases left in between. The CDR3 DNA reads as TGTGCCAGCAGCTTATCAGGGGTGAATTCACCCCTCCACTTT. Translated, it gives CASSLSGVNSPLHF. The variable domain in full, with the rest retrieved from reference TRBV7-6 and TRBJ1-6, is GAGVSQSPRYKVTKRGQDVALRCDPISGHVSLYWYRQALGQGPEFLTYFNYEAQQDKSGLPNDRFSAERPEGSISTLTIQRTEQRDSAMYRCASSLSGVNSPLHFGNGTRLTVT.

In this sample, this clone turned up a few times. The chain links TRBV7-2 to TRBJ1-3; D is ambiguous. Germline CDR1 is SGHTA and CDR2 is FQGNSA. Trimming shortened V by 3 bases and J by 2 bases, and 8 bases separated the two germline ends. This CDR3 has 14 residues. This CDR3 is CASSFGKAGNTIYF. CDR3 nucleotides: TGTGCCAGCAGCTTCGGGAAGGCTGGAAACACCATATATTTT.

This clone came up once. V usage is TRBV7-9 and J usage is TRBJ1-2; TRBD1 matches 11 bases. Germline trimming cut 5 bases from V and 5 bases from J; bases unmatched to any gene: 10. The CDR3 covers 16 residues. The V gene's germline CDR1 is SEHNR and CDR2 FQNEAQ (reference sequence). The CDR3 protein is CASSRTGGALRYGYTF. CDR3 DNA sequence: TGTGCCAGCAGCCGGACAGGGGGCGCCTTACGGTATGGCTACACCTTC.

The gene calls are TRBV30 and TRBJ2-4, with D maybe TRBD2 (6 bases). The CDR3 is 17 residues long. CDR1 and CDR2 from the germline V gene are GTSNPN and SVGIG (reference sequence). The germline V and J ends were trimmed by 3 bases and 3 bases, with 21 bases remaining between them. CDR3 residues: CAWRGGGAETGKNIQYF. The CDR3 DNA reads TGTGCCTGGAGGGGGGGTGGGGCGGAAACGGGCAAAAACATTCAGTACTTC.